These 21 T cell receptor beta chains were all obtained from the same sample, sequenced in a study of blood T cell repertoires in COVID-19. Measured with immunoSEQ multiplex PCR; TCRdb has only the in-frame clones, and not every one. This sample has just over 300,000 clones, with over 85% found just once. Sequenced sample: peripheral blood. These TCRs come from a woman under 40 with COVID-19, enrolled during active disease.

The chain couples TRBV6-1 to TRBJ1-6; D is uncertain. Germline CDR1 and CDR2: MNHNS and SASEGT. The V end lost 3 bases, the J end lost 0 bases, and 9 bases lay between the germline ends. The CDR3 contains 16 residues. The CDR3 region is CASSDSASSYNSPLHF. DNA of the CDR3: TGTGCCAGCAGTGATTCGGCTAGCTCCTATAATTCACCCCTCCACTTT.

The chain joins TRBV27 to TRBJ1-2; 7 bases line up with TRBD1. With 6 bases clipped from V and 6 bases from J, the junction kept 4 bases outside the gene matches. There are 12 residues in the CDR3. Germline CDR1 is MNHEY and CDR2 is SMNVEV (reference sequence). The CDR3 here is CASRRQGNGYTF. The CDR3 nucleotides are TGTGCCAGCAGACGACAGGGAAATGGCTACACCTTC.

V and J are TRBV28 and TRBJ1-1; D is possibly TRBD1 (5 bases). Germline values: CDR1 MDHEN, CDR2 SYDVKM. The CDR3 extends over 14 amino acids. Trimming removed 5 bases from V and 7 bases from J, with 17 bases in between. CDR3 in DNA: TGTGCCAGCAGTGCCCCCGGGACTGCTTATGAAGCTTTCTTT. This sequence encodes CASSAPGTAYEAFF.

The chain recombines TRBV5-4 with TRBJ1-4; 8 bases match TRBD1. The germline CDR1 and CDR2 sequences are SGHNT and YYREEE (reference sequence). V trimming: 3 bases; J trimming: 5 bases; junction bases outside the gene matches: 3. This CDR3 contains 14 residues. CDR3 DNA: TGTGCCAGCAGCTCACAGGGGGGGAATGAAAAACTGTTTTTT. Translated: CASSSQGGNEKLFF.

V usage is TRBV14 and J usage is TRBJ2-7; D is possibly TRBD1 (6 bases). The CDR3 consists of 16 residues. Trimming removed 4 bases from V and 6 bases from J, with 22 bases in between. The germline gives CDR1 SGHDN, CDR2 FVKESK. CDR3 region: CASSPLISQGRSEQYF. For the CDR3, the DNA is TGTGCCAGCAGCCCCCTAATATCCCAGGGGCGGAGCGAGCAGTACTTC. Drawing the rest from reference TRBV14 and TRBJ2-7, the complete variable domain is EAGVTQFPSHSVIEKGQTVTLRCDPISGHDNLYWYRRVMGKEIKFLLHFVKESKQDESGMPNNRFLAERTGGTYSTLKVQPAELEDSGVYFCASSPLISQGRSEQYFGPGTRLTVT.

The chain combines TRBV19 with TRBJ1-2; weak D call: TRBD1 (6 bases). V was shortened by 4 bases and J by 1 base, with 10 bases between the two germline ends. The germline CDR1 and CDR2 sequences are LNHDA and SQIVND (reference sequence). This CDR3 contains 14 residues. The CDR3 is CASSKGVNNYGYTF. The CDR3 nucleotides read TGTGCCAGTAGTAAGGGGGTGAATAACTATGGCTACACCTTC.

This chain links TRBV9 with TRBJ1-2; D gene uncertain. CDR3 size: 14 residues. Germline loops: CDR1 SGDLS, CDR2 YYNGEE. Trimming took 0 bases from V and 2 from J, leaving 8 bases between them. The CDR3, as DNA: TGTGCCAGCAGCGTAGGCGGGTACAACTATGGCTACACCTTC. Translating it yields CASSVGGYNYGYTF.

The chain uses TRBV4-1 and TRBJ1-2; 8 bases are a match to TRBD1. Germline V lookup: CDR1 MGHRA, CDR2 YSYEKL. V shed 1 base, J shed 4 bases, and the junction held 8 bases outside the gene matches. The CDR3 consists of 16 residues. DNA of the CDR3: TGCGCCAGCAGCCAAGTCACAGGGGGTGTGGGCTATGGCTACACCTTC. Encoded protein: CASSQVTGGVGYGYTF.

V is TRBV19 and J is TRBJ2-2, with D hard to call. This CDR3 has 13 residues. V was cut by 5 bases and J by 7 bases, with 11 bases left in between. Germline CDR1 LNHDA, CDR2 SQIVND (reference sequence). CDR3: CASSQEILGELFF. The CDR3 DNA follows: TGTGCCAGTAGTCAAGAGATCCTCGGGGAGCTGTTTTTT.

V is TRBV4-1 and J is TRBJ2-3, with TRBD2 as a possible D gene (5 bases). V shed 3 bases and J shed 2 bases, with 9 bases lying between them. The germline gives CDR1 MGHRA, CDR2 YSYEKL. The CDR3 sequence is 14 residues long. The CDR3 loop is CASSQGSYTDTQYF. CDR3 nucleotides: TGCGCCAGCAGCCAGGGGAGTTACACAGATACGCAGTATTTT.

This chain uses TRBV4-1 with TRBJ2-3; 8 nucleotides line up with TRBD2. This CDR3 contains 16 residues. V lost 1 base, J lost 0 bases, and 3 bases stayed unmatched. CDR1 is MGHRA, CDR2 YSYEKL, per germline. CDR3 in DNA: TGCGCCAGCAGCCAAGCAATAGCGGGGAGCACAGATACGCAGTATTTT. Translated, it gives CASSQAIAGSTDTQYF.

Of note for this clone: The sample has other DNA sequences that encode this CDR3 too. This sequence joins TRBV20-1 and TRBJ1-2; D not resolved. From germline, CDR1 is DFQATT and CDR2 SNEGSKA (reference sequence). The CDR3 is 11 residues long. Trimming took 3 bases from V and 7 from J, leaving 9 bases between them. The DNA for the CDR3 is TGCAGTGCTAGTCGGGGAGCTGGCTACACCTTC. Translated, it gives CSASRGAGYTF.

The CDR3 region is CASRRNRQDSYGYTF. In nucleotides, the CDR3 is TGTGCCAGCAGACGAAACCGACAGGATTCCTATGGCTACACCTTC. This rearrangement joins TRBV6-5 to TRBJ1-2; the D gene is possibly TRBD1 (6 bases). This CDR3 has 15 amino acids. Germline V gene lookup returns CDR1 MNHEY and CDR2 SVGAGI. Trimming left V 6 bases short and J 4 bases short, with 18 bases between.

This clone showed up just once. The chain uses TRBV7-2 and TRBJ1-5; unclear D gene. V was cut by 5 bases and J by 3 bases, with 14 bases left in between. The CDR3 consists of 15 residues. The V gene's germline CDR1 is SGHTA and CDR2 FQGNSA. CDR3 in amino acids: CASSPFGNVNQPQHF. The CDR3 bases are TGTGCCAGCAGCCCATTCGGGAACGTCAATCAGCCCCAGCATTTT.

The CDR3 DNA reads TGTGCCAGCCACAAGTCCCACCAAGAGACCCAGTACTTC. Protein product: CASHKSHQETQYF. J is TRBJ2-5 and V is TRBV18, with D uncertain. The germline V and J ends were trimmed by 8 bases and 0 bases, with 10 bases remaining between them. CDR3 length equals 13 residues. Germline values: CDR1 KGHSH, CDR2 LQKENI.

This clone was seen only a few times. This chain links TRBV7-2 with TRBJ2-1; weak D call: TRBD2 (6 bases). CDR3 length equals 15 residues. V was shortened by 3 bases and J by 4 bases, with 13 bases between the two germline ends. Germline values: CDR1 SGHTA, CDR2 FQGNSA. CDR3 DNA sequence: TGTGCCAGCAGCTTGCCCGAGGGAGGTTACAATGAGCAGTTCTTC. Translated, it gives CASSLPEGGYNEQFF.

The chain couples TRBV5-4 to TRBJ1-5; D may be TRBD1 (6 bases). The CDR3 spans 17 residues. Looked up from germline, CDR1 is SGHNT and CDR2 is YYREEE (reference sequence). Trimming stripped 3 bases from V and 1 base from J, with 17 bases between. The CDR3 loop is CASSSDRKVRSNQPQHF. The CDR3 bases are TGTGCCAGCAGCTCAGACAGGAAGGTCAGGAGCAATCAGCCCCAGCATTTT.

This chain connects TRBV18 to TRBJ1-1; 7 positions agree with TRBD1. The CDR3 sequence is 14 residues long. V gave up 1 base and J gave up 3 bases; unmatched junction bases: 2. The germline gives CDR1 KGHSH, CDR2 LQKENI. The CDR3 here is CASSPLGTDTEAFF. The DNA for the CDR3 is TGTGCCAGCTCACCACTCGGGACAGACACTGAAGCTTTCTTT.

The chain is built from TRBV6-1 and TRBJ1-2; D is ambiguous. This CDR3 has 12 amino acids. The V and J ends lost 3 bases and 2 bases respectively, with 4 bases between them. The V gene's germline CDR1 is MNHNS and CDR2 SASEGT. The CDR3: CASSDRNYGYTF. The CDR3 coding sequence is TGTGCCAGCAGTGACAGAAACTATGGCTACACCTTC.

This rearrangement joins TRBV11-3 to TRBJ1-4; D ambiguous. Trimming removed 1 base from V and 5 bases from J, with 8 bases in between. The CDR3 is made up of 14 amino acids. The germline gives CDR1 SGHNT, CDR2 YENEEA. DNA of the CDR3: TGTGCCAGCAGCTTAGGGCCATCAAATGAAAAACTGTTTTTT. This translates into CASSLGPSNEKLFF.

This chain uses TRBV19 with TRBJ2-1, with 13 nucleotides matching TRBD2. CDR1 is LNHDA, CDR2 SQIVND, per germline (reference sequence). CDR3 length: 16 residues. With V trimmed by 4 bases and J by 7 bases, 7 bases remained unmatched. CDR3 sequence (DNA): TGTGCCAGTAGTACTCGACTAGCGGGGGGCCAGAATGAGCAGTTCTTC. Translation: CASSTRLAGGQNEQFF.